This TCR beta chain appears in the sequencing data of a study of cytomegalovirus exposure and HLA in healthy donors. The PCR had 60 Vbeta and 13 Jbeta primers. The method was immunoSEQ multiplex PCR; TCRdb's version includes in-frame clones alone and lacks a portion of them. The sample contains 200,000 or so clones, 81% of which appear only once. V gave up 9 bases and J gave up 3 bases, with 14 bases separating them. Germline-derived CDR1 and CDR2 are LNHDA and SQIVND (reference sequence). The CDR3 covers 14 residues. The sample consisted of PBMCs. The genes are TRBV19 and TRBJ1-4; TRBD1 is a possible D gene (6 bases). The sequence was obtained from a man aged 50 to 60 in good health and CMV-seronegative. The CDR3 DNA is TGTGCCAGCGGTACAGGGTTATCTAATGAAAAACTGTTTTTT. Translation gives CASGTGLSNEKLFF.